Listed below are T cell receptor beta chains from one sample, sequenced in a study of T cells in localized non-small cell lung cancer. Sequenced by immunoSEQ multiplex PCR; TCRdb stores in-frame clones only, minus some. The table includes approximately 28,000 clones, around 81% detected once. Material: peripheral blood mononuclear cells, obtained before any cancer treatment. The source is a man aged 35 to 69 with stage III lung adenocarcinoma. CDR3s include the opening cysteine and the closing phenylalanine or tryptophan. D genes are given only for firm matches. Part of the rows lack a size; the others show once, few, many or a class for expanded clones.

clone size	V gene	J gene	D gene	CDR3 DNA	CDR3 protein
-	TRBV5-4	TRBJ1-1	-	TGTGCCAGCAGCTTGCGTCTCTTCGGGGACACTGAAGCTTTCTTT	CASSLRLFGDTEAFF
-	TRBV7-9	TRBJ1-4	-	TGTGCCACTGGAAGGGTGGATGAAAAACTGTTTTTT	CATGRVDEKLFF
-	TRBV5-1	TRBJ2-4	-	TGCGCCAGCAGCTGGGGGGACTTAGCCAAAAACATTCAGTACTTC	CASSWGDLAKNIQYF
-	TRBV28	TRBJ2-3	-	TGTGCCAGCACCGCCACCTGGATAACAGATACGCAGTATTTT	CASTATWITDTQYF
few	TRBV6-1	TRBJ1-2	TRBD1	TGTGCCAGCAACCCGGGACAGGGTAACTATGGCTACACCTTC	CASNPGQGNYGYTF
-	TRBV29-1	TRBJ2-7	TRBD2	TGCAGCGTTAGGGAGGGACCCTACGAGCAGTACTTC	CSVREGPYEQYF
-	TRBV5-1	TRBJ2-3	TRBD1	TGCGCCAGTCGGGACAGTGGGGATACGCAGTATTTT	CASRDSGDTQYF
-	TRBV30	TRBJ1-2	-	TGTGCCTGGAGTCGGGTTTCCGGAGGCTACACCTTC	CAWSRVSGGYTF
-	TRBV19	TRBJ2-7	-	TGTGCCAGTAGTATATCGGGGAGCTCCTACGAGCAGTACTTC	CASSISGSSYEQYF
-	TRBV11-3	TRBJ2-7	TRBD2	TGTGCCAGCAGCTTAGTCGGATCACCGCGGAGCGGGAGTGGGGGCGAGCAGTACTTC	CASSLVGSPRSGSGGEQYF
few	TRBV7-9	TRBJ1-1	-	TGTGCCAGCAGCTCTACAACGATGAACACTGAAGCTTTCTTT	CASSSTTMNTEAFF
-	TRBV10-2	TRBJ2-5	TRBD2	TGCGCCAGCAGTGGACTAGCGGGAGGGCTACAAGAGACCCAGTACTTC	CASSGLAGGLQETQYF
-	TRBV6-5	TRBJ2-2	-	TGTGCCAGCAAAGGTTCACGCACCGGGGAGCTGTTTTTT	CASKGSRTGELFF
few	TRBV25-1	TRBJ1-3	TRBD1	TGTGCCAGCAGTGAATTGGGGACAGGGGAAAACACCATATATTTT	CASSELGTGENTIYF
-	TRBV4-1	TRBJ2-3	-	TGCGCCAGCAGCCTAATGCACACAGATACGCAGTATTTT	CASSLMHTDTQYF
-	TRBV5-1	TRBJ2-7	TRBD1	TGCGCCAGCCGGCAGGACAGGGGATACTACGAGCAGTACTTC	CASRQDRGYYEQYF
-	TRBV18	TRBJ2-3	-	TGTGCCAGCTCTGCCATAGGGGAGGGCACAGATACGCAGTATTTT	CASSAIGEGTDTQYF
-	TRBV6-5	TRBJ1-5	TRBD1	TGTGCCAGCAGTTTACTATATACAGGGGCTAATCAGCCCCAGCATTTT	CASSLLYTGANQPQHF
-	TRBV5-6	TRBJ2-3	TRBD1	TGTGCCAGCAGCCCCGGGCCCGGACAGGGTTTTAAAGCGGATACGCAGTATTTT	CASSPGPGQGFKADTQYF
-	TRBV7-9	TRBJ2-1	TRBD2	TGTGCCAGCAGCTTAGTAAGCGGGAGGCGGGACAATGAGCAGTTCTTC	CASSLVSGRRDNEQFF
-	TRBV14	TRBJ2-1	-	TGTGCCAGCAGCCAAGTTTCCGGATACAATGAGCAGTTCTTC	CASSQVSGYNEQFF
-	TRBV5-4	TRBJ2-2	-	TGTGCCAGCAGCTTGTCCCCCCGCCCAGGGGGGAGCACCGGGGAGCTGTTTTTT	CASSLSPRPGGSTGELFF
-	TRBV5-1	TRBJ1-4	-	TGCGCCAGCAGCCGGGCCCGGGGGGAAAAACTGTTTTTT	CASSRARGEKLFF
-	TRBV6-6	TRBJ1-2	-	TGTGCCAGCAGCCACGAGGGACTACGGACCTTC	CASSHEGLRTF
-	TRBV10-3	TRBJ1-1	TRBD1	TGTGCCATCAGTGAGACTCTCCTAACCGGGACAGGGGGCACTGAAGCTTTCTTT	CAISETLLTGTGGTEAFF
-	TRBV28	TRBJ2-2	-	TGTGCCAGCAGTTTAACGTCGCCCGCCGGGGAGCTGTTTTTT	CASSLTSPAGELFF
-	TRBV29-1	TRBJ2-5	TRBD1	TGCAGCGCCAACGACAGGGTAGAGACCCAGTACTTC	CSANDRVETQYF
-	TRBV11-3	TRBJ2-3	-	TGTGCCAGCAGCTTATCACGCACAGATACGCAGTATTTT	CASSLSRTDTQYF
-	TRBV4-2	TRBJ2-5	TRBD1	TGTGCCAGCAGCCAAGTTGACAGGGGAGGGACCCAGTACTTC	CASSQVDRGGTQYF
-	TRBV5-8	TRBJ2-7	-	TGTGCCAGCAGCCGTATCAGGGGGGAGTTCTACGAGCAGTACTTC	CASSRIRGEFYEQYF
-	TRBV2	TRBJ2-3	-	TGTGCCAGCAGTGACCAACTCCTGGCGGGCACAGATACGCAGTATTTT	CASSDQLLAGTDTQYF
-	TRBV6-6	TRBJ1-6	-	TGTGCCAGCAGTTCCCGGGGGGAATTGAATTCACCCCTCCACTTT	CASSSRGELNSPLHF
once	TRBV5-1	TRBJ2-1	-	TGCGCCAGCAGCTTGGCTACAGGGTACAATGAGCAGTTCTTC	CASSLATGYNEQFF